Listed below are T cell receptor beta chains from one sample, sequenced in a study of blood T cell repertoires in COVID-19. The method was immunoSEQ multiplex PCR; TCRdb's version includes in-frame clones alone and lacks a portion of them. In the table there are approximately 65,000 clones, about 74% of which are singletons. Sequenced sample: peripheral blood. Receptor source: a human donor in a cohort sampled during active COVID-19. Both conserved end residues are part of each CDR3. Each record gives: J gene, V gene, clone size, D gene, CDR3 protein, CDR3 DNA. A D gene is named only where the DNA matches it firmly. Only part of the rows carry a size: once, few, many, or a class if the clone is expanded.

>TRBJ2-2|TRBV6-1|-|-
CASSERPGNGELFF
TGTGCCAGCAGTGAACGACCAGGGAACGGGGAGCTGTTTTTT
>TRBJ2-7|TRBV6-1|few|-
CASSEGGHASEQYF
TGTGCCAGCAGTGAAGGGGGCCACGCCAGCGAGCAGTACTTC
>TRBJ1-4|TRBV6-1|-|-
CASSERGGEKLFF
TGTGCCAGCAGTGAACGCGGGGGCGAAAAACTGTTTTTT
>TRBJ2-2|TRBV7-2|-|TRBD1
CASTIDRGSGELFF
TGTGCCAGCACAATAGACAGGGGGTCCGGGGAGCTGTTTTTT
>TRBJ2-7|TRBV7-9|-|TRBD2
CASSDGGIRDF
TGTGCCAGCAGCGACGGGGGGATTCGGGACTTC
>TRBJ2-2|TRBV6-5|few|TRBD2
CASSRGGREAGELFF
TGTGCCAGCAGTCGGGGGGGCCGGGAGGCCGGGGAGCTGTTTTTT
>TRBJ2-1|TRBV14|-|TRBD1
CASSQLGTGSYNEQFF
TGTGCCAGCAGCCAACTTGGGACAGGCTCCTACAATGAGCAGTTCTTC
>TRBJ2-5|TRBV7-9|-|-
CASSLSTNQETQYF
TGTGCCAGCAGCTTAAGCACGAACCAAGAGACCCAGTACTTC
>TRBJ1-2|TRBV4-3|-|-
CASSPSPGQGGYTF
TGCGCCAGCAGCCCCTCCCCGGGACAAGGCGGCTACACCTTC
>TRBJ2-5|TRBV5-8|once|-
CASSLLSGRRGDRETQYF
TGTGCCAGCAGCTTGTTGAGTGGGAGGCGGGGAGATCGAGAGACCCAGTACTTC
>TRBJ2-3|TRBV14|-|-
CASRQQGTDTQYF
TGTGCCAGCAGGCAACAGGGAACAGATACGCAGTATTTT
>TRBJ2-1|TRBV28|-|TRBD1
CASSVLQGASYNEQFF
TGTGCCAGCAGTGTACTCCAGGGGGCCTCCTACAATGAGCAGTTCTTC
>TRBJ2-2|TRBV11-2|-|TRBD2
CASSRAGVGTGELFF
TGTGCCAGCAGCCGAGCGGGAGTAGGGACCGGGGAGCTGTTTTTT
>TRBJ2-3|TRBV11-2|once|TRBD1
CASSSPGGLRADTQYF
TGTGCCAGCAGCTCCCCAGGGGGCCTTCGGGCAGATACGCAGTATTTT
>TRBJ1-1|TRBV11-2|-|-
CASSTREDTEAFF
TGTGCCAGCAGCACACGCGAGGACACTGAAGCTTTCTTT
>TRBJ1-1|TRBV28|-|-
CASSFGGPSRGNTEAFF
TGTGCCAGCAGTTTTGGAGGACCTAGCCGGGGGAACACTGAAGCTTTCTTT
>TRBJ2-7|TRBV5-1|-|-
CASSLAEKVLGEQYF
TGCGCCAGCAGCTTGGCGGAGAAGGTTTTGGGCGAGCAGTACTTC
>TRBJ1-6|TRBV4-1|-|-
CASSQGRASSYNSPLHF
TGCGCCAGCAGCCAAGGGCGGGCGAGCTCCTATAATTCACCCCTCCACTTT
>TRBJ2-7|TRBV18|-|-
CASSPAGVHEQYF
TGTGCCAGCTCACCGGCAGGGGTACACGAGCAGTACTTC
>TRBJ1-5|TRBV3-1/TRBV3-2|-|-
CASSQDPRFSDNQPQHF
TGTGCCAGCAGCCAAGATCCCAGGTTTAGTGACAATCAGCCCCAGCATTTT
>TRBJ2-3|TRBV9|-|TRBD2
CASSVEAGGETDTQYF
TGTGCCAGCAGCGTAGAGGCGGGGGGTGAAACAGATACGCAGTATTTT
>TRBJ1-6|TRBV28|-|-
CASRGTQWGVYNSPLHF
TGTGCCAGCAGAGGCACACAGTGGGGCGTCTATAATTCACCCCTCCACTTT
>TRBJ1-6|TRBV6-5|few|TRBD1
CASSWGQGKGSPLHF
TGTGCCAGCAGTTGGGGACAGGGGAAAGGCTCACCCCTCCACTTT
>TRBJ2-5|TRBV3-1/TRBV3-2|-|TRBD2
CASSLRTGGVETQYF
TGTGCCAGCAGCCTGAGAACCGGGGGGGTAGAGACCCAGTACTTC
>TRBJ2-2|TRBV5-1|-|TRBD1
CASSTTARGQGNTGELFF
TGCGCCAGCAGCACAACCGCACGGGGACAGGGGAACACCGGGGAGCTGTTTTTT
>TRBJ1-2|TRBV10-3|-|-
CAISGSDSYGYTF
TGTGCCATCAGTGGTTCGGACAGCTATGGCTACACCTTC
>TRBJ1-6|TRBV28|-|-
CASSLSNRAGSPLHF
TGTGCCAGCAGTTTATCCAACAGGGCGGGTTCACCCCTCCACTTT
>TRBJ2-1|TRBV5-4|-|TRBD2
CASSLDWTSGNEQFF
TGTGCCAGCAGCTTGGATTGGACTAGCGGTAATGAGCAGTTCTTC
>TRBJ2-1|TRBV2|-|TRBD2
CASSVLAGGYNEQFF
TGTGCCAGCAGTGTCCTAGCGGGAGGGTACAATGAGCAGTTCTTC
>TRBJ2-7|TRBV28|-|-
CASTLPGSYEQYF
TGTGCCAGCACCTTGCCAGGATCCTACGAGCAGTACTTC
>TRBJ2-1|TRBV19|-|TRBD2
CASRIGLAGGRLNEQFF
TGTGCCAGTAGGATAGGACTAGCGGGAGGACGCCTTAATGAGCAGTTCTTC
>TRBJ2-1|TRBV18|-|TRBD1
CASSPGTGGYNEQFF
TGTGCCAGCTCACCAGGGACAGGGGGGTACAATGAGCAGTTCTTC
>TRBJ1-4|TRBV28|-|-
CASSRIQGANEKLFF
TGTGCCAGCAGTAGGATACAGGGAGCCAATGAAAAACTGTTTTTT
>TRBJ1-2|TRBV4-3|few|TRBD1
CASSQDLAGGKEGYTF
TGCGCCAGCAGCCAAGATTTAGCAGGGGGCAAGGAGGGCTACACCTTC
>TRBJ2-5|TRBV6-6|-|TRBD2
CASSPYSGRSETQYF
TGTGCCAGCAGCCCCTATAGCGGGAGGTCTGAGACCCAGTACTTC
>TRBJ2-1|TRBV11-2|-|TRBD2
CASSFRTSGGNEQFF
TGTGCCAGCAGCTTCAGGACTAGCGGGGGCAATGAGCAGTTCTTC
>TRBJ2-5|TRBV3-1/TRBV3-2|-|TRBD1
CASSDRGEETQYF
TGTGCCAGCTCGGACAGGGGTGAAGAGACCCAGTACTTC
>TRBJ2-3|TRBV4-1|-|-
CASSQGTVSTDTQYF
TGCGCCAGCAGCCAGGGTACAGTTAGCACAGATACGCAGTATTTT
>TRBJ2-1|TRBV14|-|TRBD2
CASSQVAAGGYYNEQFF
TGTGCCAGCAGCCAAGTCGCAGCGGGAGGATATTACAATGAGCAGTTCTTC
>TRBJ2-1|TRBV11-2|large|TRBD2
CASSFLAGHGDEQFF
TGTGCCAGCAGCTTCCTAGCGGGGCACGGGGATGAGCAGTTCTTC
>TRBJ1-6|TRBV2|-|-
CATRGGFNSPLHF
TGTGCCACCAGAGGAGGGTTCAATTCACCCCTCCACTTT
>TRBJ1-2|TRBV24-1|-|-
CATSDPLGRGAWVVGYTF
TGTGCCACCAGTGATCCCCTTGGGAGGGGCGCGTGGGTTGTTGGCTACACCTTC
>TRBJ1-2|TRBV5-1|-|-
CASSLRLGNAGKGGYTF
TGCGCCAGCAGCTTGAGGCTGGGGAATGCCGGGAAGGGTGGCTACACCTTC
>TRBJ1-6|TRBV18|-|TRBD1
CASSPGQGGNSPLHF
TGTGCCAGCTCACCGGGACAGGGGGGTAATTCACCCCTCCACTTT
>TRBJ2-3|TRBV2|-|TRBD1
CASRPLWGDRGVDTQYF
TGTGCCAGCAGACCCCTGTGGGGGGACAGGGGGGTAGATACGCAGTATTTT
>TRBJ2-3|TRBV5-1|-|-
CASSSGSTSTDTQYF
TGCGCCAGCAGCAGTGGGAGCACTAGCACAGATACGCAGTATTTT
>TRBJ2-7|TRBV11-2|-|-
CASSLDMRDEQYF
TGTGCCAGCAGCTTAGATATGAGAGACGAGCAGTACTTC
>TRBJ1-6|TRBV4-3|few|TRBD1
CASSQVPVGQGNSPLHF
TGCGCCAGCAGCCAAGTTCCTGTGGGACAGGGGAATTCACCCCTCCACTTT
>TRBJ1-2|TRBV30|once|TRBD1
CAWTTGGYGYTF
TGTGCCTGGACCACAGGGGGCTATGGCTACACCTTC
>TRBJ1-1|TRBV2|-|-
CASSEDRHTEAFF
TGTGCCAGCAGTGAGGACAGACACACTGAAGCTTTCTTT
>TRBJ2-3|TRBV18|-|-
CASHPVRDNTDTQYF
TGTGCCAGCCACCCCGTTCGGGACAACACAGATACGCAGTATTTT
>TRBJ1-6|TRBV18|few|-
CASSAGSRGSPLHF
TGTGCCAGCTCCGCCGGGTCAAGGGGTTCACCCCTCCACTTT
>TRBJ2-7|TRBV9|-|TRBD1
CASSIGTGGPYEQYF
TGTGCCAGCAGCATAGGGACAGGGGGCCCCTACGAGCAGTACTTC
>TRBJ1-3|TRBV12-3/TRBV12-4|few|-
CASRAPGNTIYF
TGTGCCAGCAGGGCACCTGGAAACACCATATATTTT
>TRBJ2-5|TRBV4-1|-|TRBD1
CASSQGAGTGRETQYF
TGCGCCAGCAGCCAAGGCGCCGGGACAGGGAGAGAGACCCAGTACTTC